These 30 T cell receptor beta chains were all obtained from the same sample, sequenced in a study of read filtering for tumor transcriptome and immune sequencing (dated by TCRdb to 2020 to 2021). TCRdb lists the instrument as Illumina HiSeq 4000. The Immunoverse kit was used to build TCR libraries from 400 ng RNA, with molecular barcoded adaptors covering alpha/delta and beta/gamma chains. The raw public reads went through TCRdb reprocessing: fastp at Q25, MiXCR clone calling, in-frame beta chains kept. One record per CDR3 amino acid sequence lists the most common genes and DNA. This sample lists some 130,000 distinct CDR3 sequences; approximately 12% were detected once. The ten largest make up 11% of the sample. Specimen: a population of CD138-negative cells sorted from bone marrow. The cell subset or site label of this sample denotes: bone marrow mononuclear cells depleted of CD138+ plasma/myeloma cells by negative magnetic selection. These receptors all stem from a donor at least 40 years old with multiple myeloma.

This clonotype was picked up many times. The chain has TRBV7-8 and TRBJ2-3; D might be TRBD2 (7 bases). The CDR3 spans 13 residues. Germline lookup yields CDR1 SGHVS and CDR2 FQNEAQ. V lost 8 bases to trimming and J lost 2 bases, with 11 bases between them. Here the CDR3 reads CASGRGITDTQYF. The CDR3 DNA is TGTGCCAGCGGGAGGGGGATCACAGATACGCAGTATTTT.

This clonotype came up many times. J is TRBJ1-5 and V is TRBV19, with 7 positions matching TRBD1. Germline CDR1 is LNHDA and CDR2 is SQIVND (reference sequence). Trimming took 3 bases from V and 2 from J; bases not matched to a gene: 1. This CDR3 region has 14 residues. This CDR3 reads CASSITGGNQPQHF. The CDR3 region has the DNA TGTGCCAGTAGTATCACAGGGGGCAATCAGCCCCAGCATTTT.

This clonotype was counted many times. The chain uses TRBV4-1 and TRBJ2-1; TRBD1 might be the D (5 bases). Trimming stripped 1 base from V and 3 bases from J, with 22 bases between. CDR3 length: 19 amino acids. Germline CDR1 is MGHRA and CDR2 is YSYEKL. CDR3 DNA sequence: TGCGCCAGCAGCCAAGGACCCCTCAGCAATAGGGGCCTCTACAATGAGCAGTTCTTC. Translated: CASSQGPLSNRGLYNEQFF.

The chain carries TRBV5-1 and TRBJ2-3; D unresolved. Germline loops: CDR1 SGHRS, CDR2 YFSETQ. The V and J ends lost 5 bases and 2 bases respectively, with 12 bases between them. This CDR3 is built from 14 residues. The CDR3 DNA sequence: TGCGCCAGCAGAGCTCGGACCCCCACAGATACGCAGTATTTT. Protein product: CASRARTPTDTQYF.

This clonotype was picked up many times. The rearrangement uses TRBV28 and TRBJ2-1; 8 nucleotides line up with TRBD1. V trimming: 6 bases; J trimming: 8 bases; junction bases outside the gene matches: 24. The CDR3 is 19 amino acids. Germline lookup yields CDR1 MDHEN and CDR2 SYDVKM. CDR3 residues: CASSGRPGQVPGGIYEQFF. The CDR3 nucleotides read TGTGCCAGCAGCGGAAGACCGGGACAGGTCCCTGGGGGGATCTATGAGCAGTTCTTC.

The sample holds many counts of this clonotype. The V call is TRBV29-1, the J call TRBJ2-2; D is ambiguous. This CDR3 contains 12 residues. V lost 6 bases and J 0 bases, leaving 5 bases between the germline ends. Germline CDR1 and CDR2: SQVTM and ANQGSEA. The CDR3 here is CSVTTNTGELFF. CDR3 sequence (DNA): TGCAGCGTGACAACGAACACCGGGGAGCTGTTTTTT.

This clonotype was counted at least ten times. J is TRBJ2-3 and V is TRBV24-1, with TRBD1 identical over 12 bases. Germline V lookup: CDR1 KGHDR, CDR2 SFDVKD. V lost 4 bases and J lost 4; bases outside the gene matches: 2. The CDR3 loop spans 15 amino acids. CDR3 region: CATSEGTGGADTQYF. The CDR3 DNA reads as TGTGCCACCAGTGAGGGGACAGGGGGCGCAGATACGCAGTATTTT.

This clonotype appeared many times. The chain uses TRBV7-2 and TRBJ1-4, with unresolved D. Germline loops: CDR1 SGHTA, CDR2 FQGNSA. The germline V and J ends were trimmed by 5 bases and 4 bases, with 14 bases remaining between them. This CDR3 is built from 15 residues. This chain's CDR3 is CASSPNRLHNEKLFF. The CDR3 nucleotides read TGTGCCAGCAGCCCAAACCGGCTACATAATGAAAAACTGTTTTTT.

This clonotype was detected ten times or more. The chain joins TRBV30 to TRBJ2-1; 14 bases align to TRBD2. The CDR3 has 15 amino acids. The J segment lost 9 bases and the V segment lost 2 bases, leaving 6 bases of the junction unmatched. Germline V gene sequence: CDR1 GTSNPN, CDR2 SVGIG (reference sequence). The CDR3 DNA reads TGTGCCTGGAGTAAGACTAGCGGGAGGGCCGGTGAGCAGTTCTTC. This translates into CAWSKTSGRAGEQFF.

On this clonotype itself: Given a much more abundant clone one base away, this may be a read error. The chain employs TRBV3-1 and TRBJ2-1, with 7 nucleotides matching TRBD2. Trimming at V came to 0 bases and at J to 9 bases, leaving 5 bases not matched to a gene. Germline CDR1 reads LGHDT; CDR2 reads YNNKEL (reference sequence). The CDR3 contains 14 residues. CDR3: CASSQDALASEQFF. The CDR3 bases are TGTGCCAGCAGCCAAGACGCACTAGCGAGTGAGCAGTTCTTC.

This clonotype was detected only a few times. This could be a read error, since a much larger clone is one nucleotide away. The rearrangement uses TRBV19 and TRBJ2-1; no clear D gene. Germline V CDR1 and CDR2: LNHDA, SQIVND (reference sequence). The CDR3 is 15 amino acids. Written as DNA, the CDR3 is TGTGCCAGTGGACCTCGCGGAAGCTCCTACAAGGAGCAGTTCTTC. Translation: CASGPRGSSYKEQFF.

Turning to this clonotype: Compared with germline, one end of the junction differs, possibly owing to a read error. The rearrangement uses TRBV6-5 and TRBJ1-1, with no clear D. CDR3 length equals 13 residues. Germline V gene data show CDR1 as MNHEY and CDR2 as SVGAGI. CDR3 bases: TGTGCCCGCAGTCTGGGTGAGGGCACTGAAGCTTTCTTT. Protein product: CARSLGEGTEAFF.

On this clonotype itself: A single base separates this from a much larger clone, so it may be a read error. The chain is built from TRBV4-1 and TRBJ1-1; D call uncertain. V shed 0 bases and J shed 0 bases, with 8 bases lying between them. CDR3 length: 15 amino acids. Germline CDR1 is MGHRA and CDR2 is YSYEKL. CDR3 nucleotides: TGCGCCAGCAGCCAAGAAGGCGGGGTGAACACTGAAGCTTTCTTT. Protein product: CASSQEGGVNTEAFF.

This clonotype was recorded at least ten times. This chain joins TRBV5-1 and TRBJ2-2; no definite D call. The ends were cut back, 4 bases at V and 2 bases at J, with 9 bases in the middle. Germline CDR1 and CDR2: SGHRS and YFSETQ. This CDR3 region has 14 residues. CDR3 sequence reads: CASSATLNTGELFF. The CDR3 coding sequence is TGCGCCAGCAGCGCCACTTTAAACACCGGGGAGCTGTTTTTT.

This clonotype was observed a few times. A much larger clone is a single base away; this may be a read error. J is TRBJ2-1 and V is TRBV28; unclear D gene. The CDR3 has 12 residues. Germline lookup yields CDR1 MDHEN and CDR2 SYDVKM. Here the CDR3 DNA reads TGTGCCAGCGGTTTTGAGGACAATGAGCAGTTCTTC. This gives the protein CASGFEDNEQFF. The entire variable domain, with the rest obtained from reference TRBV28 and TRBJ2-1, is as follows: DVKVTQSSRYLVKRTGEKVFLECVQDMDHENMFWYRQDPGLGLRLIYFSYDVKMKEKGDIPEGYSVSREKKERFSLILESASTNQTSMYLCASGFEDNEQFFGPGTRLTVL.

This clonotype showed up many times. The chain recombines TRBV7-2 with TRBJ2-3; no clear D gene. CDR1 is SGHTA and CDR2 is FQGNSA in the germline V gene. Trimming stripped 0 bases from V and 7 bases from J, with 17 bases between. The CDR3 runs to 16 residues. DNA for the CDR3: TGTGCCAGCAGCTTAGCTTGGACCCCAGTCGGCAATACGCAGTATTTT. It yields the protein CASSLAWTPVGNTQYF.

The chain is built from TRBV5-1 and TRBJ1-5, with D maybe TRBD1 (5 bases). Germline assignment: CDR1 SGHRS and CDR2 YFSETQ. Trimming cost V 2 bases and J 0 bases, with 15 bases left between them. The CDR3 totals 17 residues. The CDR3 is CASSLSPDSISNQPQHF. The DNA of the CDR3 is TGCGCCAGCAGCTTATCCCCTGACAGCATTAGCAATCAGCCCCAGCATTTT.

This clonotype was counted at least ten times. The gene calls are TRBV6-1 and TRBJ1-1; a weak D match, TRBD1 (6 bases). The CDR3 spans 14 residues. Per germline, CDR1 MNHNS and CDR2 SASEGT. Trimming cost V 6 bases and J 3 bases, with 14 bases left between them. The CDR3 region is CASSRGGLDTEAFF. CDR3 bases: TGTGCCAGCAGCCGGGGGGGGCTGGACACTGAAGCTTTCTTT.

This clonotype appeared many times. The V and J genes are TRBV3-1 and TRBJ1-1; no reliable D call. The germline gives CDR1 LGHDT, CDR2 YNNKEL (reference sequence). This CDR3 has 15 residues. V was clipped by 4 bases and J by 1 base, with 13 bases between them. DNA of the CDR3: TGTGCCAGCAGCCCTCCCGGACGGTCGAACACTGAAGCTTTCTTT. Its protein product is CASSPPGRSNTEAFF. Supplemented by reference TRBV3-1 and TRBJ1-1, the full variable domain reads DTAVSQTPKYLVTQMGNDKSIKCEQNLGHDTMYWYKQDSKKFLKIMFSYNNKELIINETVPNRFSPKSPDKAHLNLHINSLELGDSAVYFCASSPPGRSNTEAFFGQGTRLTVV.

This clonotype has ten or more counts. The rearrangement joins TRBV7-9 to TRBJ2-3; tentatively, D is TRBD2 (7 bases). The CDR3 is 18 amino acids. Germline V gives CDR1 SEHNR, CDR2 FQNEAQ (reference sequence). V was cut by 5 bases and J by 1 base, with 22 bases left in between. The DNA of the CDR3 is TGTGCCAGCAGCCTCTTGGGCGGGGGCCGTCGTCGCACAGATACGCAGTATTTT. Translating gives CASSLLGGGRRRTDTQYF.

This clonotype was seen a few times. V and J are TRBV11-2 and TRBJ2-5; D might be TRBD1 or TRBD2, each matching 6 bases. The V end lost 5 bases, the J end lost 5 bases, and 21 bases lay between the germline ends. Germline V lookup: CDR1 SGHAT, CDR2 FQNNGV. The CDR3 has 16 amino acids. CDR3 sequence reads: CASSPRLVGGSETQYF. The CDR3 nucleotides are TGTGCCAGCAGCCCGAGACTAGTGGGGGGCTCTGAGACCCAGTACTTC.

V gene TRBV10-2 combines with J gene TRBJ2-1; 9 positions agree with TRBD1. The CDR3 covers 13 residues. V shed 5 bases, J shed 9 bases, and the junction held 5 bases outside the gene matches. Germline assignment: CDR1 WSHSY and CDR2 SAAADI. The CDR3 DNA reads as TGCGCCAGCAGTAATACAGGGGGCATTGAGCAGTTCTTC. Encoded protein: CASSNTGGIEQFF.

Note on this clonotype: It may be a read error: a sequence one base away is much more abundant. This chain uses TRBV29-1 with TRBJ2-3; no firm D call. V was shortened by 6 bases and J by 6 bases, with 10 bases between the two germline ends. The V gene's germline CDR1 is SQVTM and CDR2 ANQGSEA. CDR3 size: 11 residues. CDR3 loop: CSVEQADTQYF. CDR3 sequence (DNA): TGCAGCGTGGAGCAGGCGGATACGCAGTATTTT.

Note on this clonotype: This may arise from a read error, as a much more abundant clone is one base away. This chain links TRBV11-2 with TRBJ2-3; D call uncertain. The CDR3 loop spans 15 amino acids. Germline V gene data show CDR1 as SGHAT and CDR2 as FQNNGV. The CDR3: CANSLEPLGEDTQYF. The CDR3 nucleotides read TGTGCCAACAGCTTAGAACCCCTAGGAGAAGATACGCAGTATTTT.

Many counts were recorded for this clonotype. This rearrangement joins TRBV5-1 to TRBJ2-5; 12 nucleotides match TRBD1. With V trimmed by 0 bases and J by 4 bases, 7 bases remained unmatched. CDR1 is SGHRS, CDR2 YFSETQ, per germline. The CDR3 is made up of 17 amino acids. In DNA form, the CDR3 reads TGCGCCAGCAGCTTGGCCTCAGGGACAGGGGGCTTAGAGACCCAGTACTTC. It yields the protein CASSLASGTGGLETQYF.

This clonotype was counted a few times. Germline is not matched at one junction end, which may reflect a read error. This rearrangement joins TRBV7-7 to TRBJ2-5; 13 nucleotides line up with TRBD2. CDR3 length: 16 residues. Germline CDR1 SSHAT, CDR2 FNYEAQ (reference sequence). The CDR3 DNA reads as TGTGCTAGCAGCTCGGGACTAGCGGGGCCTCAAGAGACCCAGTACTTC. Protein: CASSSGLAGPQETQYF.

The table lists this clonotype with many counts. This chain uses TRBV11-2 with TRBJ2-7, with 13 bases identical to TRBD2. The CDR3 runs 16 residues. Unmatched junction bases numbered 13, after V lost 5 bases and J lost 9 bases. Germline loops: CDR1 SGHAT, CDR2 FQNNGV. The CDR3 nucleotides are TGTGCCAGCAGCCTCGCCGAACTAGCGGGAGGGACCGGGCAGTACTTC. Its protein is CASSLAELAGGTGQYF.

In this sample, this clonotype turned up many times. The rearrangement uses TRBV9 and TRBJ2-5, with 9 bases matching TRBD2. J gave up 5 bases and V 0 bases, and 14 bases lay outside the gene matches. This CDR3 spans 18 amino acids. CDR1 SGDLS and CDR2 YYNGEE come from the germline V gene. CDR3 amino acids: CASSVGSTSRAGGETQYF. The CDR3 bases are TGTGCCAGCAGCGTAGGCTCGACTAGCAGGGCGGGAGGGGAGACCCAGTACTTC.

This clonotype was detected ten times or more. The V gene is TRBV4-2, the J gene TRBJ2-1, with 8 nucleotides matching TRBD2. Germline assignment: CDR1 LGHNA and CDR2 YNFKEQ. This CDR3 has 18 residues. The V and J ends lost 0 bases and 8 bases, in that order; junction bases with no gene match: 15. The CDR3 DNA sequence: TGTGCCAGCAGCCAAGAACGGGGGGGAAGCGGGAGTGGGCATGAGCAGTTCTTC. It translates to CASSQERGGSGSGHEQFF.

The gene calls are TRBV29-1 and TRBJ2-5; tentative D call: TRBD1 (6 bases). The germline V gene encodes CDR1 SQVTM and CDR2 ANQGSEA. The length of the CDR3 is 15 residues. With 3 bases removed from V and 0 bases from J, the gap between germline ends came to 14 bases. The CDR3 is CSVDWDTGYQETQYF. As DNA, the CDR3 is TGCAGCGTTGATTGGGATACAGGGTACCAAGAGACCCAGTACTTC. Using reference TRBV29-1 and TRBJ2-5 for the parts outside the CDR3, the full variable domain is SAVISQKPSRDICQRGTSLTIQCQVDSQVTMMFWYRQQPGQSLTLIATANQGSEATYESGFVIDKFPISRPNLTFSTLTVSNMSPEDSSIYLCSVDWDTGYQETQYFGPGTRLLVL.